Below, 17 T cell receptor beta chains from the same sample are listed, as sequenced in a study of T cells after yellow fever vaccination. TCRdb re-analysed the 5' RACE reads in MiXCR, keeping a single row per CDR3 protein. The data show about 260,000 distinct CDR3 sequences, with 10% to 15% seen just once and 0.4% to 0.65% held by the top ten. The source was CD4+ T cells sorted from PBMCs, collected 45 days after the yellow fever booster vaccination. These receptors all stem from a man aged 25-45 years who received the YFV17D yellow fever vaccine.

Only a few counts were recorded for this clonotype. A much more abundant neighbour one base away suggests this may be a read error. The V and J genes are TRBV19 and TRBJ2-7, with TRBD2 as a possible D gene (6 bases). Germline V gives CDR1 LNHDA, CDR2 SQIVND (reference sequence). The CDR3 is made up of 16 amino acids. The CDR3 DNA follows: TGTGCCTGTAGCCGAGGCATCGACGGGAGCTCCTACGAGCAGTACTTC. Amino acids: CACSRGIDGSSYEQYF.

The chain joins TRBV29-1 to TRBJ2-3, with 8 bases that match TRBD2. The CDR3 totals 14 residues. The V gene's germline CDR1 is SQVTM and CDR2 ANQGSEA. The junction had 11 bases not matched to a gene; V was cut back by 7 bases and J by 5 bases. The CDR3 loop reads CSARSGGLRDTQYF. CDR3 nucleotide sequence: TGCAGCGCCCGATCGGGGGGGCTGAGAGATACGCAGTATTTT.

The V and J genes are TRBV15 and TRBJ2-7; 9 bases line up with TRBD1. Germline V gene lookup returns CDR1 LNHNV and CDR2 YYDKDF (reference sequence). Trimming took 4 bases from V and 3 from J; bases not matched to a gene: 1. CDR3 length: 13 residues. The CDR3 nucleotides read TGTGCCACCAGCAAGGACAGGGGCTACGAGCAGTACTTC. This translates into CATSKDRGYEQYF.

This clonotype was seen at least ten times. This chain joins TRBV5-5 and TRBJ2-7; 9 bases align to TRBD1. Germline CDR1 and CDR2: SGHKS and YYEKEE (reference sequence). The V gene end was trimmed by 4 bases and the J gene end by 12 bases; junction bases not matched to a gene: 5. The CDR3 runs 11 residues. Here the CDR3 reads CASSPGTGLYF. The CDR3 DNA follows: TGTGCCAGCAGCCCCGGGACAGGGCTGTACTTC.

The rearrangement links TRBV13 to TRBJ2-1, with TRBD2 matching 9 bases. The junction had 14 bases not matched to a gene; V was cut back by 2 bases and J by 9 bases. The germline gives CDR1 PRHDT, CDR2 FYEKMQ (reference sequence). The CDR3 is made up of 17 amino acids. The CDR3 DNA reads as TGTGCCAGCAGCTTATCACCGCTAGCGGGACCCGCCGCTGAGCAGTTCTTC. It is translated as CASSLSPLAGPAAEQFF.

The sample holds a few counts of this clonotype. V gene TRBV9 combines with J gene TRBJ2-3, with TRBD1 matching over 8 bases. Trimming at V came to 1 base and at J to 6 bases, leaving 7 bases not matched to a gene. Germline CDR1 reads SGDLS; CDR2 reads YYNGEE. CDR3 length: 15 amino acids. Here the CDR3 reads CASSVNGQGWDTQYF. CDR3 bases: TGTGCCAGCAGCGTAAACGGACAGGGTTGGGATACGCAGTATTTT.

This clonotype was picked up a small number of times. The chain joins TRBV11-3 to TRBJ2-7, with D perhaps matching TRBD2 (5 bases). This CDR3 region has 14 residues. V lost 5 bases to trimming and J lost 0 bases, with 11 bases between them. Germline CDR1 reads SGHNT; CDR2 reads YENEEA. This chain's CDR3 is CASSASGSSYEQYF. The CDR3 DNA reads TGTGCCAGCAGCGCCAGCGGAAGCTCCTACGAGCAGTACTTC.

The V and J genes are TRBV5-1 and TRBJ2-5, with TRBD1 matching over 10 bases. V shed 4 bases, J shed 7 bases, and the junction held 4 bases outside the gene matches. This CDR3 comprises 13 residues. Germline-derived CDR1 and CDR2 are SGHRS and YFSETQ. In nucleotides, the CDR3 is TGCGCCAGCAGCGGGACAGGGGCGGTGACCCAGTACTTC. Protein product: CASSGTGAVTQYF.

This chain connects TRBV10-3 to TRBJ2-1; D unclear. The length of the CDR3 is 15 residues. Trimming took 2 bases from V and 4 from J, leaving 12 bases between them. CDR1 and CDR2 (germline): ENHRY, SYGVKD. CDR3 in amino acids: CAISEGTYQYNEQFF. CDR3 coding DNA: TGTGCCATCAGTGAGGGCACCTACCAATACAATGAGCAGTTCTTC.

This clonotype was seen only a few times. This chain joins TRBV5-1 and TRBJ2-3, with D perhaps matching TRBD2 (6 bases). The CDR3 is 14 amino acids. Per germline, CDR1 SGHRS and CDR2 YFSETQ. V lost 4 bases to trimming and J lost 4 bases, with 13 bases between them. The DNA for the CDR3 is TGCGCCAGCAGCGCCGGGACTCCGCCAGATACGCAGTATTTT. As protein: CASSAGTPPDTQYF. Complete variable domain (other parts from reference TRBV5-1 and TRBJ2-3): KAGVTQTPRYLIKTRGQQVTLSCSPISGHRSVSWYQQTPGQGLQFLFEYFSETQRNKGNFPGRFSGRQFSNSRSEMNVSTLELGDSALYLCASSAGTPPDTQYFGPGTRLTVL.

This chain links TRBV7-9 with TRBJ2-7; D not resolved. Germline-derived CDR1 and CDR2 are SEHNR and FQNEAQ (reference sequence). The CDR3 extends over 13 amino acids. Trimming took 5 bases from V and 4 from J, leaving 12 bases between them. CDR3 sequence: CASSQSYVYEQYF. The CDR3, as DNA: TGTGCCAGCAGCCAAAGTTATGTGTACGAGCAGTACTTC.

The CDR3, as DNA: TGTGCCAGCAGATCCCTCGTACAGGGCTGGTCTGAAGCTTTCTTT. Translating gives CASRSLVQGWSEAFF. The genes are TRBV12-3 or TRBV12-4 and TRBJ1-1, with D possibly TRBD1 on 6 matching bases. This CDR3 spans 15 amino acids. Trimming cost V 6 bases and J 6 bases, with 20 bases left between them.

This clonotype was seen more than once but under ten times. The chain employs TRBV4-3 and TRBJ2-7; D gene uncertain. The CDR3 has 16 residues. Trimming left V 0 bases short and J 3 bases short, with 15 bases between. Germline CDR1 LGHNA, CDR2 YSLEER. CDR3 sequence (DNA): TGCGCCAGCAGCCAAGACCCACGATATGGTCTCTACGAGCAGTACTTC. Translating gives CASSQDPRYGLYEQYF.

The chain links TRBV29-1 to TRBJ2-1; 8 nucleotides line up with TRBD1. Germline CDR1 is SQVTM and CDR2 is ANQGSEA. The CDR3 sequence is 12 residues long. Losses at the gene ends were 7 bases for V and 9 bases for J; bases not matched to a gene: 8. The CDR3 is CSARTGQGEQFF. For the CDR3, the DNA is TGCAGCGCCCGGACAGGGCAGGGTGAGCAGTTCTTC.

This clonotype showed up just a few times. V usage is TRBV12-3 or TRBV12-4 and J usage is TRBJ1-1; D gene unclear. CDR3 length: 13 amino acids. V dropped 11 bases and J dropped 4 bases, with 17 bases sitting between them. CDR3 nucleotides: TGTGCCGGTCATAGGATGGAGGCCACTGAAGCTTTCTTT. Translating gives CAGHRMEATEAFF.

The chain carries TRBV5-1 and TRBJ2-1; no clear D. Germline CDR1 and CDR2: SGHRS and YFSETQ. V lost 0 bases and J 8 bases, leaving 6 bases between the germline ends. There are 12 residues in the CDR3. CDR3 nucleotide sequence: TGCGCCAGCAGCTTGGATAGCTATGAGCAGTTCTTC. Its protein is CASSLDSYEQFF.

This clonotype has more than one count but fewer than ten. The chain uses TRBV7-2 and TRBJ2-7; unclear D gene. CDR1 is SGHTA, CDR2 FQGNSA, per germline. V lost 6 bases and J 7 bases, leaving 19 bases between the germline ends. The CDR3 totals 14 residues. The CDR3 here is CASSRPRGSAEQYF. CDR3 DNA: TGTGCCAGCAGTCGTCCCCGCGGATCGGCAGAGCAGTACTTC.